This TCR beta chain was documented in a study of T cell responses to AZD1222 COVID-19 vaccine. Generated by immunoSEQ multiplex PCR, the TCRdb table keeps only in-frame clones and is missing some. The sample yields some 140,000 clones, more than 85% seen once. Germline V gene lookup returns CDR1 MGHDK and CDR2 SYGVNS. The CDR3 has 13 amino acids. V was trimmed by 3 bases and J by 4 bases, leaving 9 bases between them. Sequences were derived from peripheral blood, sampled on day 0 of AZD1222 vaccination. This chain connects TRBV25-1 to TRBJ1-2; D gene uncertain. The sequence derives from an adult in good health. The CDR3 sequence is CASSEVGGYGYTF. The CDR3 nucleotides read TGTGCCAGCAGTGAGGTGGGAGGCTATGGCTACACCTTC.